Listed below are T cell receptor beta chains from one sample, sequenced in a study of pediatric ulcerative colitis. Libraries were prepared by immunoSEQ multiplex PCR; TCRdb keeps only in-frame clonotypes and omits some of them. In the table there are about 36,000 clones, roughly 83% of which are singletons. The sample taken for sequencing was blood. These receptors originate from a girl aged 5 to 17 with moderate ulcerative colitis. The CDR3 runs from the conserved cysteine through the conserved F or W. D genes are given only for firm matches. Expanded clones are given a class, and other clones once, few, many or no size at all.

CATGQGGRSSYEQYF | TGTGCCACCGGACAGGGCGGGAGAAGCTCCTACGAGCAGTACTTC | - | - | TRBJ2-7 | TRBV2
CASSLWSWETQYF | TGTGCCAGTAGTTTGTGGTCCTGGGAGACCCAGTACTTC | - | - | TRBJ2-5 | TRBV19
CASSPDGGAHTEAFF | TGTGCCAGCAGCCCAGACGGGGGTGCGCACACTGAAGCTTTCTTT | - | - | TRBJ1-1 | TRBV9
CASSRLNPSGYYNEQFF | TGTGCCAGCAGCCGGCTTAACCCTAGCGGGTACTACAATGAGCAGTTCTTC | - | TRBD2 | TRBJ2-1 | TRBV5-4
CASSFPGTSVHEQFF | TGTGCCAGCAGCTTCCCCGGGACTAGTGTACATGAGCAGTTCTTC | - | TRBD2 | TRBJ2-1 | TRBV5-4
CASSSANRGYDEQYF | TGTGCCAGCAGTTCCGCCAACAGGGGTTATGACGAGCAGTACTTC | - | TRBD1 | TRBJ2-7 | TRBV27
CASSPERGTYKSSYNEQFF | TGTGCCAGCAGCCCCGAAAGGGGGACGTATAAGTCCTCCTACAATGAGCAGTTCTTC | - | - | TRBJ2-1 | TRBV7-6
CASSLPGQGNGGYTF | TGTGCCAGCAGTTTACCGGGACAGGGGAACGGTGGCTACACCTTC | once | TRBD1 | TRBJ1-2 | TRBV2
CAWSGGNTEAFF | TGTGCCTGGAGTGGGGGTAACACTGAAGCTTTCTTT | - | - | TRBJ1-1 | TRBV30
CASSQDLQVAEAFF | TGTGCCAGCAGCCAAGATCTACAGGTGGCTGAAGCTTTCTTT | once | - | TRBJ1-1 | TRBV4-2
CAWSVDASWTF | TGTGCCTGGAGTGTGGATGCCTCTTGGACCTTC | - | - | TRBJ1-2 | TRBV30
CASSPRRAGGLYNEQFF | TGTGCCAGCAGCCCCCGGAGGGCGGGCGGGCTATACAATGAGCAGTTCTTC | - | - | TRBJ2-1 | TRBV7-8
CASSLVDRGAPLHF | TGTGCCAGCAGCTTAGTCGACAGGGGCGCACCCCTCCACTTT | few | TRBD1 | TRBJ1-6 | TRBV7-2
CASSLLGGSNEAFF | TGTGCCAGCAGTCTCCTCGGGGGGAGCAACGAAGCTTTCTTT | - | - | TRBJ1-1 | TRBV7-9
CTYGGGEDYGYTF | TGCACCTACGGCGGGGGGGAGGACTATGGCTACACCTTC | hyperexpanded | - | TRBJ1-2 | TRBV29-1
CASSVDRGEKLFF | TGTGCCAGTAGTGTCGACCGCGGTGAAAAACTGTTTTTT | - | - | TRBJ1-4 | TRBV19
CASSPSGSRGYNEQFF | TGTGCCAGCAGCCCGAGCGGGAGTAGAGGGTACAATGAGCAGTTCTTC | once | TRBD2 | TRBJ2-1 | TRBV7-6
CASSSGQGRNEQYF | TGTGCCAGCAGTTCGGGACAGGGAAGGAACGAGCAGTACTTC | once | TRBD1 | TRBJ2-7 | TRBV6-9
CAISNGQGPGELFF | TGTGCCATCAGTAACGGACAGGGACCCGGGGAGCTGTTTTTT | once | TRBD1 | TRBJ2-2 | TRBV10-3
CASSVQGRATEAFF | TGTGCCAGCAGTGTCCAGGGGCGGGCCACTGAAGCTTTCTTT | - | - | TRBJ1-1 | TRBV27
CASSRTGGAGTVTEAFF | TGTGCCAGCAGCCGTACAGGGGGCGCTGGGACCGTCACTGAAGCTTTCTTT | once | TRBD1 | TRBJ1-1 | TRBV5-5
CASSERGTFYYNEQFF | TGTGCCAGCAGTGAACGGGGAACATTTTACTACAATGAGCAGTTCTTC | - | - | TRBJ2-1 | TRBV2
CASRDRGLNYGYTF | TGTGCCAGCAGGGACAGGGGCCTTAACTATGGCTACACCTTC | - | TRBD1 | TRBJ1-2 | TRBV6-1
CASSGNRGNRYEQYF | TGCGCCAGCAGCGGTAACAGGGGAAATAGGTACGAGCAGTACTTC | - | TRBD1 | TRBJ2-7 | TRBV5-1
CASSLVDRNTEAFF | TGTGCCAGCAGCTTAGTGGACAGAAACACTGAAGCTTTCTTT | - | - | TRBJ1-1 | TRBV7-9
CASSAHVSGNTIYF | TGTGCCAGCAGCGCTCACGTCTCTGGAAACACCATATATTTT | - | - | TRBJ1-3 | TRBV11-1
CASSHGTSGLLRWLYEQYF | TGCGCCAGCAGCCACGGGACTAGCGGCCTACTACGTTGGCTCTACGAGCAGTACTTC | - | TRBD2 | TRBJ2-7 | TRBV5-1
CASLRGDEQFF | TGTGCCAGCCTGAGGGGCGATGAGCAGTTCTTC | once | - | TRBJ2-1 | TRBV27